This T cell receptor (beta chain) was captured in a study of OX40 agonist ivuxolimab in advanced cancers. Libraries were prepared by immunoSEQ multiplex PCR; TCRdb keeps only in-frame clonotypes and omits some of them. The sample carries 70,000 to 95,000 clones, roughly 94% recorded once. With autoimmune disease history or systemic immunosuppression, patients were excluded. Overall study results and limits: People who partly responded at 0.1-3.0 mg/kg had some of the least clonal expansion seen. More expanded clones were found, on average, in CD8+ than in CD4+ T cells. At 0.1 to 3.0 mg/kg, clonal expansion of CD4+ and CD8+ blood T cells had occurred by week 6.

Per the germline V gene, CDR1 is SQVTM and CDR2 is ANQGSEA. V was cut by 7 bases and J by 5 bases, with 17 bases left in between. The CDR3 sequence is 14 residues long. Comments on this clone: Its antigen is not known.

The chain employs TRBV29-1 and TRBJ2-2; a weak D match, TRBD2 (6 bases). This sample comprised CD4+ or CD8+ T cells sorted from blood, obtained in a trial of the OX40 agonist ivuxolimab. This receptor was identified in an adult with an advanced solid tumor such as melanoma, head and neck, liver or kidney cancer. DNA of the CDR3: TGCAGCGCCGGCTTGAGTGGAGGGACCGGGGAGCTGTTTTTT. Its protein is CSAGLSGGTGELFF.